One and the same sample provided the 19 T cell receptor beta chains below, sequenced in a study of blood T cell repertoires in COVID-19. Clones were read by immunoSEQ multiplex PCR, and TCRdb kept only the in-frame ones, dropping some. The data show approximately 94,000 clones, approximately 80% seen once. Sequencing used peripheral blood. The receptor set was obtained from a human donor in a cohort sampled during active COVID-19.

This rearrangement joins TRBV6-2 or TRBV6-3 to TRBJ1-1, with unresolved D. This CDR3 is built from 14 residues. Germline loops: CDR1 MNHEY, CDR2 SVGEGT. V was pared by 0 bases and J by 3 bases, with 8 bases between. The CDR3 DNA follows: TGTGCCAGCAGTTACTCGAGAGGGTACACTGAAGCTTTCTTT. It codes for CASSYSRGYTEAFF.

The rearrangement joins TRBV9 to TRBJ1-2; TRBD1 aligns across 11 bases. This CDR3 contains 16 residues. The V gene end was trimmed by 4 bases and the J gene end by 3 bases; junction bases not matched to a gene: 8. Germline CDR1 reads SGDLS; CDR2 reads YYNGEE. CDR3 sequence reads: CASSPSGQGAYYGYTF. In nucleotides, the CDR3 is TGTGCCAGCAGCCCTAGTGGACAGGGGGCGTACTATGGCTACACCTTC.

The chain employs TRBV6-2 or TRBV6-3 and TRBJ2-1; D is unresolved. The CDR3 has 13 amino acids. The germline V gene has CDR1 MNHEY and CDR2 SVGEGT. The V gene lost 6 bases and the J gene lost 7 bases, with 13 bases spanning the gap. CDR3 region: CASSDPGRNEQFF. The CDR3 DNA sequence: TGTGCCAGCAGCGATCCAGGTAGGAATGAGCAGTTCTTC.

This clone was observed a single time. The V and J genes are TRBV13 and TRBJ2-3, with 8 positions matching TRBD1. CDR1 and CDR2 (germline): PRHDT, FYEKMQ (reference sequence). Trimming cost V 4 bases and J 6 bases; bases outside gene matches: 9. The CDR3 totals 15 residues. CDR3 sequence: CASSSRGRSPDTQYF. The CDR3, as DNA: TGTGCCAGCAGCTCCAGGGGGCGCTCCCCCGATACGCAGTATTTT.

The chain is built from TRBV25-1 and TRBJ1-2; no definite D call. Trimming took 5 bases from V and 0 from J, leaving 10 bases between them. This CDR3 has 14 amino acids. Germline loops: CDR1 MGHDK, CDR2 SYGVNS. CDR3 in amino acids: CASSPPQPNYGYTF. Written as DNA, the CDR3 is TGTGCCAGCAGTCCTCCACAGCCTAACTATGGCTACACCTTC.

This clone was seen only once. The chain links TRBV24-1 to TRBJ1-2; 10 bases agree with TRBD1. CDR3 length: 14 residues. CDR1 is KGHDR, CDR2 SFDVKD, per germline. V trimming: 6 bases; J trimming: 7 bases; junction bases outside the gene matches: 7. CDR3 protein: CATSPGQGGTGYTF. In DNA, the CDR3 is TGTGCCACCAGTCCCGGACAGGGGGGAACTGGCTACACCTTC.

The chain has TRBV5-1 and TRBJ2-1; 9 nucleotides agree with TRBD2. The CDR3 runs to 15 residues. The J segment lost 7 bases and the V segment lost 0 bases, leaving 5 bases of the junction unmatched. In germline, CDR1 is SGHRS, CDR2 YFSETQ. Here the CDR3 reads CASSLVAGVLNEQFF. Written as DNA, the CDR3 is TGCGCCAGCAGCTTGGTAGCGGGAGTTTTAAATGAGCAGTTCTTC.

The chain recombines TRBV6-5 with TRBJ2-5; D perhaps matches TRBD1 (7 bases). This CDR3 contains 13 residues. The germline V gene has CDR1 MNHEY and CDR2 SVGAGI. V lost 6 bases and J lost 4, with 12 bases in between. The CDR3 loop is CASRRQGLETQYF. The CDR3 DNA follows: TGTGCCAGCAGGAGACAGGGACTAGAGACCCAGTACTTC.

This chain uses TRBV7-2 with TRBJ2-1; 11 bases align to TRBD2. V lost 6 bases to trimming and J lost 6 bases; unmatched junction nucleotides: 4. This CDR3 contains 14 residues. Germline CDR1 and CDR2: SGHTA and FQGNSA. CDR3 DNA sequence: TGTGCCAGCAGTCTAGCGGGGGGAGCCAATGAGCAGTTCTTC. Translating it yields CASSLAGGANEQFF.

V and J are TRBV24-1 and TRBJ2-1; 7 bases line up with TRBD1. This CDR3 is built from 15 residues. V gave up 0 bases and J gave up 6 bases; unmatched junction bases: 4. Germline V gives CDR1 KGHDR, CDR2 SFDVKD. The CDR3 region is CATSDLGTASNEQFF. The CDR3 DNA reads TGTGCCACCAGTGATTTGGGGACAGCTAGCAATGAGCAGTTCTTC.

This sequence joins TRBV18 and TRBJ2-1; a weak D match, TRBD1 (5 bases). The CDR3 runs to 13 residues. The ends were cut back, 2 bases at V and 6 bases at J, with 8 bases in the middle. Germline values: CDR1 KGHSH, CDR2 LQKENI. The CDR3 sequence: CASSPRGFNEQFF. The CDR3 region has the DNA TGTGCCAGCTCACCAAGGGGCTTCAATGAGCAGTTCTTC.

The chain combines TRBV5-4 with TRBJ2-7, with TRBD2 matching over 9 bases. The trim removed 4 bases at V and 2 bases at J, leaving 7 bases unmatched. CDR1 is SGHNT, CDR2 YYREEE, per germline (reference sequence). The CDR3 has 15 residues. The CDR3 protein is CASSPGTSRPYEQYF. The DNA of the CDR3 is TGTGCCAGCAGCCCGGGGACTAGCCGACCCTACGAGCAGTACTTC.

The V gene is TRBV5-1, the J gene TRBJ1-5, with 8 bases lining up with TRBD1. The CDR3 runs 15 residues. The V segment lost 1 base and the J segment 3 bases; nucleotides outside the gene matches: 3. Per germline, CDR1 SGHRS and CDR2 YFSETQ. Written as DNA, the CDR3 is TGCGCCAGCAGCTTGACAGGGGGGTTCAATCAGCCCCAGCATTTT. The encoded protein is CASSLTGGFNQPQHF.

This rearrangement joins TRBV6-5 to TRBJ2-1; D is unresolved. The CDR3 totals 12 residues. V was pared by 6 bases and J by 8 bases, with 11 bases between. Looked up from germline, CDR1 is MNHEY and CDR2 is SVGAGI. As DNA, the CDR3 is TGTGCCAGCAGCCCCCGTACGGATGAGCAGTTCTTC. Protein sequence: CASSPRTDEQFF.

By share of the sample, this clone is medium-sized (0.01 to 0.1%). The DNA of the CDR3 is TGTGCCAGCAGCCAAGGACTCCCTGGCTTAGGTCCCGATACGCAGTATTTT. It specifies CASSQGLPGLGPDTQYF. The V and J genes are TRBV3-1 (or the pseudogene TRBV3-2) and TRBJ2-3; D remains ambiguous. Trimming pared 1 base from V and 6 bases from J, leaving 20 bases between. The CDR3 has 17 amino acids. The germline V gene encodes CDR1 LGHDT and CDR2 YNNKEL (reference sequence).

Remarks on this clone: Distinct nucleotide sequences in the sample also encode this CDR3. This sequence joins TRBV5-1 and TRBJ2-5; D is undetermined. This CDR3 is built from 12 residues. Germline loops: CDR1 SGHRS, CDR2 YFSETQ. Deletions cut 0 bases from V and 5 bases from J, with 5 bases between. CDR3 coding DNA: TGCGCCAGCAGCTTGGCCGGGGAGACCCAGTACTTC. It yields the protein CASSLAGETQYF.

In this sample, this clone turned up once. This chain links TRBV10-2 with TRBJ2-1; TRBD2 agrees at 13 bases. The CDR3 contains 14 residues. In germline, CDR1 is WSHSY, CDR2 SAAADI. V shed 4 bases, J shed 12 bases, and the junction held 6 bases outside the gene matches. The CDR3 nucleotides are TGCGCCAGCAGTGGAGGACTAGCGGGAGAGGGGCAGTTCTTC. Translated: CASSGGLAGEGQFF.

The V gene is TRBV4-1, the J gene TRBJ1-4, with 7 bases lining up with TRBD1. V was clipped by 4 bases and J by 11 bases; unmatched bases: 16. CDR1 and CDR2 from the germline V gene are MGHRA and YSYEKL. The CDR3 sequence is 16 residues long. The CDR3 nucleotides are TGCGCCAGCAGCCCCCTACCCCGGGACAGCTCTAATAAACTGTTTTTT. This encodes CASSPLPRDSSNKLFF.

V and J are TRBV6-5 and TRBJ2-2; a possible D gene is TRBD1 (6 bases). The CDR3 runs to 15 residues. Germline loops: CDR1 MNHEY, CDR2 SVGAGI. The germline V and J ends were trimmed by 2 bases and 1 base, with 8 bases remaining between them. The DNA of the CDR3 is TGTGCCAGCAGTTACGAGACAGGGAACACCGGGGAGCTGTTTTTT. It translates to CASSYETGNTGELFF.